This TCR beta chain was sequenced for a study of blood T cell repertoires in COVID-19 (dated by TCRdb to the early 2020s). Background for the entire study: Samples covering the acute and convalescent phases of COVID-19 were provided by collaborators in the United States, Italy and Spain. The material from the prospective study consisted of cDNA or gDNA derived from T cells, B-cell-depleted T cells, or PBMCs. Deeply sampled blood TCRbeta repertoires from subjects exposed to, actively infected with, or recovered from COVID-19 were included in the dataset. The sample metadata nearly always contained a de-identified subject ID, COVID-19 status, age in years and sex. Samples came from the ongoing ImmuneRACE study (first 160 participants) plus 1,254 subjects from 6 global collaborators. Where available, HLA class I and class II types were obtained from metadata supplied by the sample provider rather than from assay-based typing. The repertoires were released in a freely available public database meant as a resource for research on the immune response to SARS-CoV-2. Overall results and qualifications from the work: The quantity of clinical and demographic metadata differed by source and by participant and was supplied without curation.

TCRbeta CDR3 regions were amplified from genomic DNA using the immunoSEQ Assay, a bias-controlled multiplex PCR. In the source study's methods: Nucleated cell counts per sample were estimated from amplification of reference gene primers within the assay. To quantify the absolute abundance of each unique TCRbeta CDR3 rearrangement, sequence reads were collapsed and filtered. For each sample, productive Simpson clonality was calculated as the square root of Simpson's diversity index over productive rearrangements. TCRdb carries this immuneACCESS record with in-frame sequences only. Its versions omit some clonotypes, under half of them owing to an unresolved V gene in the studies checked, with the rest unexplained. V, J and clone size derive from that table, while D and trimming were established from the DNA sequence. The sample data list some 150,000 clones, and 84% of these were observed just once. Approximately 5.7% of the sample is held by the ten biggest clonotypes.

A word on this clone: Its binding antigen is unknown. No much larger clone is present one base from it, and per-base qualities are unavailable.

CDR1 and CDR2 were assigned from the germline V gene as SGDLS and YYNGEE. The trim is 0 bases for V and 2 bases for J, with a gap of 4 bases between the germline ends. The CDR3, cysteine through phenylalanine, is 13 amino acids long. The DNA shown is the 39-base CDR3, in frame from base 1. In the prospective study, participants were roughly 18 to 95 years old, resided in 20 to 30 geographic areas of the United States, and were enrolled through a virtual design. In the prospective study, cohorts were assigned on the basis of participant-reported clinical history obtained from a screening survey and a study questionnaire. Exposed participants had been in contact, within 2 weeks of entering the study, with a person who had a PCR-confirmed or clinician-diagnosed case of COVID-19. In the prospective study, whole blood, serum and a nasopharyngeal or oropharyngeal swab were collected from each participant by mobile phlebotomists. Prospective study participants could optionally give additional blood draws and questionnaires over an approximately 2-month period. Before DNA extraction, blood samples from the prospective study were shipped at room temperature or frozen.

This clonotype originated in a woman aged 45-65 years who had been exposed to COVID-19. The V and J segments used are TRBV9 and TRBJ2-3; too little of a D gene remains to name it. Sequenced material: PBMCs or T cells enriched from blood (not recorded which). The sequenced DNA is TGTGCCAGCAGCGTAGGGCCCACAGATACGCAGTATTTT. Its protein is CASSVGPTDTQYF.